Following are 27 T cell receptor beta chains from one sample sequenced in a study of T cells after yellow fever vaccination. TCRdb reprocessed the 5' RACE reads via MiXCR and lists one record per CDR3 protein. The table lists around 550,000 distinct CDR3 sequences, around 21% of them singletons. Sequences were derived from PBMCs, sampled 15 days after the yellow fever booster vaccination. Receptor source: a young man who received the YFV17D yellow fever vaccine.

This clonotype was seen more than once but under ten times. The chain employs TRBV20-1 and TRBJ2-3, with 7 positions matching TRBD2. Looked up from germline, CDR1 is DFQATT and CDR2 is SNEGSKA (reference sequence). The CDR3 totals 13 residues. The CDR3 spells CTAGLNFMDTQYF. Here the CDR3 DNA reads TGCACCGCGGGACTAAATTTCATGGATACGCAGTATTTT.

This clonotype was detected once. CDR3 sequence reads: CASERNTIYF. The DNA of the CDR3 is TGTGCCAGCGAAAGAAACACCATATATTTT. This rearrangement joins TRBV19 to TRBJ1-3; D remains ambiguous. From germline, CDR1 is LNHDA and CDR2 SQIVND (reference sequence). V was trimmed by 9 bases and J by 5 bases, leaving 5 bases between them. The CDR3 is made up of 10 amino acids.

The V call is TRBV12-3 or TRBV12-4, the J call TRBJ2-1; no firm D call. The CDR3 sequence is 14 residues long. Deletions cut 6 bases from V and 6 bases from J, with 15 bases between. CDR3: CASSPRDKVNEQFF. The CDR3 DNA follows: TGTGCCAGCAGCCCCCGCGACAAGGTCAATGAGCAGTTCTTC.

This clonotype was found a few times. The chain carries TRBV3-1 and TRBJ1-3; no reliable D call. With 4 bases removed from V and 0 bases from J, the gap between germline ends came to 16 bases. Germline CDR1 and CDR2: LGHDT and YNNKEL (reference sequence). The CDR3 loop spans 17 amino acids. DNA for the CDR3: TGTGCCAGCAGCCCTTTGGGCAGGATGGTCTCTGGAAACACCATATATTTT. Its protein is CASSPLGRMVSGNTIYF.

This clonotype was counted at least ten times. V gene TRBV27 combines with J gene TRBJ2-7; 10 nucleotides line up with TRBD2. In germline, CDR1 is MNHEY, CDR2 SMNVEV (reference sequence). The CDR3 loop spans 12 amino acids. J was trimmed by 8 bases and V by 9 bases; bases with no gene match: 7. The CDR3 spells CASRAGGQKQYF. The CDR3 DNA follows: TGTGCCAGTCGAGCGGGAGGGCAAAAGCAGTACTTC.

This clonotype appeared a few times. The chain couples TRBV3-1 to TRBJ2-3; D unresolved. This CDR3 contains 15 residues. Germline V gene sequence: CDR1 LGHDT, CDR2 YNNKEL (reference sequence). V lost 1 base and J 4 bases, leaving 12 bases between the germline ends. CDR3 nucleotide sequence: TGTGCCAGCAGCCAAGGGATCAATCTACCAGATACGCAGTATTTT. Translating gives CASSQGINLPDTQYF.

Only a few counts were recorded for this clonotype. The V gene is TRBV20-1, the J gene TRBJ2-3, with 7 bases lining up with TRBD2. The J segment lost 6 bases and the V segment lost 6 bases, leaving 12 bases of the junction unmatched. Germline V gives CDR1 DFQATT, CDR2 SNEGSKA (reference sequence). CDR3 length: 14 residues. As DNA, the CDR3 is TGCAGTGCCACCACCCCTAGCGGCGGGGATACGCAGTATTTT. Translation gives CSATTPSGGDTQYF.

The table lists this clonotype with a few counts. The chain joins TRBV7-2 to TRBJ2-3; no reliable D call. CDR1 is SGHTA, CDR2 FQGNSA, per germline. There are 13 residues in the CDR3. V lost 9 bases and J 6 bases, leaving 16 bases between the germline ends. CDR3: CASCPLPADTQYF. The CDR3 region has the DNA TGTGCCAGTTGTCCCCTTCCGGCGGATACGCAGTATTTT.

The chain uses TRBV5-1 and TRBJ2-5; D might be TRBD1 or TRBD2, each matching 6 bases. The length of the CDR3 is 15 residues. Germline loops: CDR1 SGHRS, CDR2 YFSETQ. V was trimmed by 5 bases and J by 3 bases, leaving 17 bases between them. CDR3: CASSYVTGTEETQYF. DNA for the CDR3: TGCGCCAGCAGTTACGTTACAGGGACTGAAGAGACCCAGTACTTC.

The table lists this clonotype with many counts. This chain links TRBV6-2 or TRBV6-3 with TRBJ2-5, with TRBD1 identical over 7 bases. V lost 2 bases and J lost 1; bases outside the gene matches: 4. From germline, CDR1 is MNHEY and CDR2 SVGEGT. CDR3 length: 15 residues. CDR3 region: CASSYAGTAQETQYF. The DNA for the CDR3 is TGTGCCAGCAGTTACGCCGGGACAGCCCAAGAGACCCAGTACTTC.

On this clonotype itself: The CDR3 end shows no conserved phenylalanine or tryptophan, and so a read error is likely. V is TRBV10-2 and J is TRBJ2-4, with D perhaps matching TRBD1 or TRBD2 (6 bases each). Trimming took off 3 bases at V and 1 base at J, with 13 bases between the two ends. CDR1 WSHSY and CDR2 SAAADI come from the germline V gene. The CDR3 extends over 16 amino acids. CDR3 coding DNA: TGCGCCAGCAGTGATTGGGGGGCTCGGGCCAAAAACATTCAGTACTCC. Residues: CASSDWGARAKNIQYS.

This clonotype showed up many times. The chain combines TRBV7-2 with TRBJ2-6; D is unresolved. V lost 3 bases and J 0 bases, leaving 9 bases between the germline ends. Germline V gene sequence: CDR1 SGHTA, CDR2 FQGNSA. The CDR3 is 16 amino acids. In DNA form, the CDR3 reads TGTGCCAGCAGCTTCCCCCGGAGCTCTGGGGCCAACGTCCTGACTTTC. It is translated as CASSFPRSSGANVLTF.

Notes on this clonotype: With a much larger clone just one base away, this may be a read error. J is TRBJ2-1 and V is TRBV12-3 or TRBV12-4; 9 nucleotides align to TRBD2. The CDR3 length is 15 residues. Trimming took 6 bases from V and 0 from J; bases not matched to a gene: 3. CDR3 amino acids: CASRLTSGSYNEQFF. In DNA, the CDR3 is TGTGCCAGCAGGCTGACTAGCGGCTCCTACAATGAGCAGTTCTTC.

This clonotype occurred a few times. The CDR3 nucleotides are TGTGCCAGCAGCGTAGAAGGTTTTATCGGTGAGACCCAGTACTTC. Amino acids: CASSVEGFIGETQYF. V is TRBV9 and J is TRBJ2-5; D unclear. This CDR3 is 15 amino acids long. The germline gives CDR1 SGDLS, CDR2 YYNGEE. Trimming removed 0 bases at V and 5 bases at J, with 14 bases between.

This sequence joins TRBV7-9 and TRBJ2-3; D unclear. Trimming cost V 1 base and J 2 bases, with 10 bases left between them. Germline values: CDR1 SEHNR, CDR2 FQNEAQ (reference sequence). The CDR3 runs to 15 residues. The CDR3 DNA is TGTGCCAGCAGCTTAGATGGTATACCCACAGATACGCAGTATTTT. Translation gives CASSLDGIPTDTQYF.

The chain recombines TRBV28 with TRBJ2-3, with 7 bases identical to TRBD2. CDR1 is MDHEN and CDR2 is SYDVKM in the germline V gene. The CDR3 is 18 residues long. Losses at the gene ends were 7 bases for V and 2 bases for J; bases not matched to a gene: 18. The DNA of the CDR3 is TGTGCCAGCACCGCTCCGGGCGGGAGTGGAGGGGCCACAGATACGCAGTATTTT. Amino acid sequence: CASTAPGGSGGATDTQYF.

This clonotype has more than one count but fewer than ten. The genes are TRBV6-1 and TRBJ2-7, with D possibly TRBD1 on 6 matching bases. CDR1 MNHNS and CDR2 SASEGT come from the germline V gene. V lost 7 bases, J lost 3 bases, and 16 bases lay in between. This CDR3 contains 14 residues. CDR3 nucleotide sequence: TGTGCCAGCATCCAGGGGTTAGCCCACTACGAGCAGTACTTC. Its translation: CASIQGLAHYEQYF.

The chain recombines TRBV12-3 or TRBV12-4 with TRBJ2-5; TRBD2 matches at 9 bases. The CDR3 sequence is 16 residues long. Trimming removed 3 bases from V and 2 bases from J; junction bases left unmatched: 7. Written as DNA, the CDR3 is TGTGCCAGCAGTTTTAGTTGGGCGGGAGGGCAAGAGACCCAGTACTTC. Encoded protein: CASSFSWAGGQETQYF.

This clonotype has only a few counts. The genes are TRBV19 and TRBJ1-1; possible D gene TRBD1, 6 bases. V gave up 7 bases and J gave up 7 bases, with 16 bases separating them. Germline CDR1 LNHDA, CDR2 SQIVND (reference sequence). This CDR3 is 13 amino acids long. The CDR3 DNA sequence: TGTGCCAGTACCCATGGGCAGGGGCGTGAAGCTTTCTTT. It is translated as CASTHGQGREAFF.

V usage is TRBV7-9 and J usage is TRBJ2-3; D is perhaps TRBD2 (5 bases). Germline assignment: CDR1 SEHNR and CDR2 FQNEAQ (reference sequence). CDR3 length equals 15 residues. Trimming shortened V by 5 bases and J by 4 bases, and 16 bases separated the two germline ends. CDR3 protein: CASSPFPGLSDTQYF. The CDR3, as DNA: TGTGCCAGCAGCCCCTTCCCCGGACTGTCAGATACGCAGTATTTT.

This clonotype was seen a few times. V is TRBV7-3 and J is TRBJ2-7, with D perhaps being TRBD1 or TRBD2 (5 bases each). Germline V gene data show CDR1 as SGHTA and CDR2 as FQGTGA. The CDR3 has 14 amino acids. Deletions cut 8 bases from V and 5 bases from J, with 19 bases between. CDR3 amino acids: CASPTMGVLDEQYF. The CDR3 coding sequence is TGTGCCAGCCCTACTATGGGGGTACTCGACGAGCAGTACTTC.

This clonotype was recorded a few times. V gene TRBV5-6 combines with J gene TRBJ2-7, with 8 bases matching TRBD2. After removal of 0 bases from V and 3 bases from J, the junction contained 11 bases not matched to a gene. The CDR3 runs 17 residues. In germline, CDR1 is SGHDT, CDR2 YYEEEE. CDR3 sequence (DNA): TGTGCCAGCAGCTTGGGTACCCCTAGCGGGCTGCGCTACGAGCAGTACTTC. Its translation is CASSLGTPSGLRYEQYF. Together with reference TRBV5-6 and TRBJ2-7, the CDR3 gives the full variable domain: DAGVTQSPTHLIKTRGQQVTLRCSPKSGHDTVSWYQQALGQGPQFIFQYYEEEERQRGNFPDRFSGHQFPNYSSELNVNALLLGDSALYLCASSLGTPSGLRYEQYFGPGTRLTVT.

CDR3 nucleotide sequence: TGCAGTGCTAGCGCTGGGGCCAACGTCCTGACTTTC. Translated: CSASAGANVLTF. The chain couples TRBV20-1 to TRBJ2-6, with unresolved D. This CDR3 has 12 residues. The germline V and J ends were trimmed by 3 bases and 2 bases, with 2 bases remaining between them. Germline CDR1 is DFQATT and CDR2 is SNEGSKA (reference sequence).

This clonotype was counted only a few times. V usage is TRBV6-2 or TRBV6-3 and J usage is TRBJ1-1; TRBD1 agrees at 9 bases. Trimming at V came to 3 bases and at J to 4 bases, leaving 21 bases not matched to a gene. This CDR3 contains 20 residues. Germline V lookup: CDR1 MNHEY, CDR2 SVGEGT. The CDR3 reads CASSYVGALDTGTGTTEAFF. The CDR3 region has the DNA TGTGCCAGCAGTTATGTTGGAGCCCTCGATACCGGGACAGGGACCACTGAAGCTTTCTTT.

The chain employs TRBV24-1 and TRBJ2-3, with TRBD2 as a possible D gene (6 bases). Per germline, CDR1 KGHDR and CDR2 SFDVKD. The CDR3 length is 20 residues. With 4 bases removed from V and 0 bases from J, the gap between germline ends came to 25 bases. CDR3 sequence: CATSETIASGRGISTDTQYF. CDR3 sequence (DNA): TGTGCCACCAGTGAAACCATCGCAAGCGGGCGGGGTATTAGCACAGATACGCAGTATTTT.

This rearrangement joins TRBV27 to TRBJ2-1; 9 bases match TRBD2. Germline V gives CDR1 MNHEY, CDR2 SMNVEV (reference sequence). The CDR3 sequence is 22 residues long. Losses at the gene ends were 1 base for V and 0 bases for J; bases not matched to a gene: 19. The CDR3 here is CASSLFGIGTSITQSSYNEQFF. CDR3 sequence (DNA): TGTGCCAGCAGTTTATTTGGGATCGGGACTAGCATTACCCAAAGCTCCTACAATGAGCAGTTCTTC.

This clonotype has more than one count but fewer than ten. The rearrangement uses TRBV27 and TRBJ1-4; maybe TRBD1 (6 bases). The germline V gene encodes CDR1 MNHEY and CDR2 SMNVEV (reference sequence). Trimming stripped 5 bases from V and 8 bases from J, with 15 bases between. CDR3 length: 14 amino acids. The CDR3 DNA reads TGTGCCAGCAGTCTTACGGGGGCAAAAGAAAAACTGTTTTTT. It codes for CASSLTGAKEKLFF.